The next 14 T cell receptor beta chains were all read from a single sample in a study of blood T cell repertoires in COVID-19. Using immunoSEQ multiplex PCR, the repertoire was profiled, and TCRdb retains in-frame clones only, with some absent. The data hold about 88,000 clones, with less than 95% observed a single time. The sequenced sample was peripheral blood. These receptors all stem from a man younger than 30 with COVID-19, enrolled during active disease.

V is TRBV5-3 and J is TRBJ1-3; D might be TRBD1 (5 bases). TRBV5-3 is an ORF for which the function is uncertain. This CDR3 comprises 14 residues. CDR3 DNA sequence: TGTGTCCTTTTCAGGGTTGCCTCTGGAAACACCATATATTTT. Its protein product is CVLFRVASGNTIYF.

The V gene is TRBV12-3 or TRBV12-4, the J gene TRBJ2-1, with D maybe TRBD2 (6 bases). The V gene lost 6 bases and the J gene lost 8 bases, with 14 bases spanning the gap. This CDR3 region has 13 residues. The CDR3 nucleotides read TGTGCCAGCAGCGCAACTAGCTTTGATGAGCAGTTCTTC. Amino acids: CASSATSFDEQFF.

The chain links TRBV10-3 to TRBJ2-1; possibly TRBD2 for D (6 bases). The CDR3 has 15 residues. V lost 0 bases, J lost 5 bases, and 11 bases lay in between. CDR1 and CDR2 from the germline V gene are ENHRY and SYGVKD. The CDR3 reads CAISESTRGDNEQFF. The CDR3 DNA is TGTGCCATCAGTGAGTCGACCCGCGGGGACAATGAGCAGTTCTTC.

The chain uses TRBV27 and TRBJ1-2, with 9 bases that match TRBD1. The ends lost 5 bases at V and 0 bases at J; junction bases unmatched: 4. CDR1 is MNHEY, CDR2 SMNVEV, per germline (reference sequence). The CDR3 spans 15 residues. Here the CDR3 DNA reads TGTGCCAGCAGTCCCGGGACAGGGACTAACTATGGCTACACCTTC. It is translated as CASSPGTGTNYGYTF.

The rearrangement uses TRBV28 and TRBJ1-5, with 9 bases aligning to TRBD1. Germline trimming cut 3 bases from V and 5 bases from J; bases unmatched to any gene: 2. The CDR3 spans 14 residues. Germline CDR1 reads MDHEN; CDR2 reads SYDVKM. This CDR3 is CASSFGQGHQPQHF. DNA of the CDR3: TGTGCCAGCAGTTTTGGACAGGGGCATCAGCCCCAGCATTTT.

CDR3 bases: TGCGCCAGCAGCCATCTCACCGGGGAGCTGTTTTTT. It is translated as CASSHLTGELFF. V is TRBV4-3 and J is TRBJ2-2; D is ambiguous. The CDR3 has 12 residues. Germline CDR1 LGHNA, CDR2 YSLEER. The V end was cut by 3 bases, the J end by 4 bases, with 3 bases between.

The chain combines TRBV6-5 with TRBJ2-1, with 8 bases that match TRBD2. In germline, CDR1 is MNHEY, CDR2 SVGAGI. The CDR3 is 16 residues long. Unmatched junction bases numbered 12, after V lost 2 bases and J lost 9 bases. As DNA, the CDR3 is TGTGCCAGCAGTTACGGGGCGGGAGGACCATTCGGTGAGCAGTTCTTC. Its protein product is CASSYGAGGPFGEQFF.

CDR3 region: CATFRYGETQYF. The DNA for the CDR3 is TGTGCCACCTTCCGATACGGGGAGACCCAGTACTTC. The chain is built from TRBV15 and TRBJ2-5; no clear D gene. The CDR3 consists of 12 residues. The germline V gene encodes CDR1 LNHNV and CDR2 YYDKDF (reference sequence). Trimming stripped 8 bases from V and 5 bases from J, with 12 bases between.

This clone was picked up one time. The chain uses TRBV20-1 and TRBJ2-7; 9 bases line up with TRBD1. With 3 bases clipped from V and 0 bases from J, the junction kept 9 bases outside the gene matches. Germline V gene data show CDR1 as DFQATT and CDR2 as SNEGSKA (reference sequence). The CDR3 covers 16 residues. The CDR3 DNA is TGCAGTGCTAGTCCTTACCGGGACAGGGACTCCTACGAGCAGTACTTC. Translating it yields CSASPYRDRDSYEQYF.

CDR3 nucleotides: TGTGCCATCTGGCAGGGGAGAAACTACGAGCAGTACTTC. Translating gives CAIWQGRNYEQYF. V usage is TRBV6-5 and J usage is TRBJ2-7, with D maybe TRBD1 (6 bases). The CDR3 is 13 amino acids. V lost 10 bases and J 3 bases, leaving 16 bases between the germline ends. Germline CDR1 is MNHEY and CDR2 is SVGAGI.

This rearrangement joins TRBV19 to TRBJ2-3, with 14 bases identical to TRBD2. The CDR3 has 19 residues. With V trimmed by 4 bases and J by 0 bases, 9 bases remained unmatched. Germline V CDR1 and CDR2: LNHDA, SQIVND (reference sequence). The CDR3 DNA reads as TGTGCCAGTAGTAGGGGCGGACTAGCGGGAGGTTGGAGCACAGATACGCAGTATTTT. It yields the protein CASSRGGLAGGWSTDTQYF. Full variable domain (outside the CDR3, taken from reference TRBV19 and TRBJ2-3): DGGITQSPKYLFRKEGQNVTLSCEQNLNHDAMYWYRQDPGQGLRLIYYSQIVNDFQKGDIAEGYSVSREKKESFPLTVTSAQKNPTAFYLCASSRGGLAGGWSTDTQYFGPGTRLTVL.

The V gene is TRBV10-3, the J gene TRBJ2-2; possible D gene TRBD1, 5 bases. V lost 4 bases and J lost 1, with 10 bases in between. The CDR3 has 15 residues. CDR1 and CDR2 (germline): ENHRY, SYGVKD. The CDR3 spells CAISVGQGNTGELFF. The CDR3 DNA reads TGTGCCATCAGTGTTGGGCAGGGGAACACCGGGGAGCTGTTTTTT.

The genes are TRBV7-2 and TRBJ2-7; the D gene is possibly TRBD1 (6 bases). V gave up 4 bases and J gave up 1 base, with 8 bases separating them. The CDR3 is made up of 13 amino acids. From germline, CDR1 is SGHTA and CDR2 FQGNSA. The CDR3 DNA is TGTGCCAGCAGCTGGACAGATTCCTACGAGCAGTACTTC. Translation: CASSWTDSYEQYF.

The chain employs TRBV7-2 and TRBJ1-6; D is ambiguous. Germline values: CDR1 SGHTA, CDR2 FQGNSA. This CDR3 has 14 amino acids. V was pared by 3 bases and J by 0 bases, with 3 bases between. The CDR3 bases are TGTGCCAGCAGCTTCAGCTCCTATAATTCACCCCTCCACTTT. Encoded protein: CASSFSSYNSPLHF. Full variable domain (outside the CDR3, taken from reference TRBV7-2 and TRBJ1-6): GAGVSQSPSNKVTEKGKDVELRCDPISGHTALYWYRQSLGQGLEFLIYFQGNSAPDKSGLPSDRFSAERTGGSVSTLTIQRTQQEDSAVYLCASSFSSYNSPLHFGNGTRLTVT.